These 32 T cell receptor beta chains came from one sample sequenced in a study of T cells in Graves' hyperthyroidism and ophthalmopathy. Amplification yielded TCR beta CDR3 regions, with RNA transcripts as the source. The TCR CDR3 first-round RT-PCR relied on the HTBI primer set. TCRdb used MiXCR to reprocess the multiplex PCR reads, holding one entry per CDR3 protein. The table records some 800,000 distinct CDR3 sequences, about 38% of them present only once. Input material: blood. The source is a man younger than 35 with Graves' hyperthyroidism.

This clonotype has more than one count but fewer than ten. J is TRBJ2-7 and V is TRBV28; no definite D call. The end of the DNA is better explained by TRBJ1-2, so the J call may be wrong. The CDR3 extends over 12 amino acids. In germline, CDR1 is MDHEN, CDR2 SYDVKM. CDR3 DNA sequence: TGTGCCAGCAGCGCTCCCGACGGAGGGTACACCTTC. The encoded protein is CASSAPDGGYTF.

This clonotype was recorded at least ten times. This chain joins TRBV7-9 and TRBJ1-2; 8 nucleotides line up with TRBD1. The length of the CDR3 is 14 residues. V lost 4 bases to trimming and J lost 5 bases; unmatched junction nucleotides: 6. CDR1 SEHNR and CDR2 FQNEAQ come from the germline V gene (reference sequence). In nucleotides, the CDR3 is TGTGCCAGCAGCTCCTGGGACAGGCCTTATGGCTACACCTTC. Protein: CASSSWDRPYGYTF.

This clonotype has at least ten counts. This sequence joins TRBV10-2 and TRBJ2-5, with TRBD1 as a possible D gene (6 bases). CDR1 is WSHSY and CDR2 is SAAADI in the germline V gene. V was trimmed by 6 bases and J by 1 base, leaving 15 bases between them. The CDR3 is 15 amino acids. CDR3 protein: CASRPQGHPQETQYF. The CDR3 nucleotides read TGCGCCAGCAGACCCCAGGGACATCCCCAAGAGACCCAGTACTTC.

This rearrangement joins TRBV6-1 to TRBJ1-5; D gene unclear. The germline CDR1 and CDR2 sequences are MNHNS and SASEGT. V dropped 5 bases and J dropped 3 bases, with 8 bases sitting between them. There are 13 residues in the CDR3. CDR3 nucleotide sequence: TGTGCCAGCAGTTATTCCCTCAATCAGCCCCAGCATTTT. As protein: CASSYSLNQPQHF.

This chain joins TRBV27 and TRBJ1-4; D is uncertain. CDR1 is MNHEY, CDR2 SMNVEV, per germline (reference sequence). V was clipped by 5 bases and J by 3 bases, with 13 bases between them. The CDR3 totals 15 residues. Written as DNA, the CDR3 is TGTGCCAGCAGTACAATGGGCAGCTCTAATGAAAAACTGTTTTTT. Translated, it gives CASSTMGSSNEKLFF.

About this clonotype: The junction does not match germline at one end; this may be a read error. The V gene is TRBV2, the J gene TRBJ2-5, with D hard to call. Germline lookup yields CDR1 SNHLY and CDR2 FYNNEI. This CDR3 comprises 11 residues. This CDR3 reads CASSAPETPYF. The CDR3 nucleotides read TGTGCCAGCAGTGCCCCAGAGACCCCGTACTTC.

This clonotype was counted at least ten times. This sequence joins TRBV7-2 and TRBJ2-5; D is unresolved. The CDR3 spans 15 residues. V lost 3 bases and J 5 bases, leaving 16 bases between the germline ends. Germline V gene sequence: CDR1 SGHTA, CDR2 FQGNSA. In nucleotides, the CDR3 is TGTGCCAGCAGCTTCCGACTGTCCGAACCGGAGACCCAGTACTTC. Protein product: CASSFRLSEPETQYF.

V gene TRBV11-2 combines with J gene TRBJ2-5; D gene unclear. The CDR3 has 13 residues. Germline V gene data show CDR1 as SGHAT and CDR2 as FQNNGV. The V end lost 4 bases, the J end lost 5 bases, and 11 bases lay between the germline ends. Here the CDR3 reads CASSSAVRETQYF. For the CDR3, the DNA is TGTGCCAGCAGCTCGGCCGTCCGGGAGACCCAGTACTTC.

This clonotype was counted between two and nine times. The chain has TRBV2 and TRBJ2-7, with 7 positions matching TRBD1. Trimming cost V 8 bases and J 2 bases; bases outside gene matches: 6. Germline CDR1 SNHLY, CDR2 FYNNEI. CDR3 size: 13 residues. The CDR3 here is CASDADRTYEQYF. The DNA of the CDR3 is TGTGCCAGCGACGCGGACAGGACCTACGAGCAGTACTTC.

The sample holds many counts of this clonotype. V usage is TRBV7-9 and J usage is TRBJ2-5; no definite D call. Germline V gene sequence: CDR1 SEHNR, CDR2 FQNEAQ (reference sequence). The length of the CDR3 is 12 residues. The V end was cut by 7 bases, the J end by 5 bases, with 11 bases between. The CDR3 sequence: CASTSTGETQYF. CDR3 nucleotide sequence: TGTGCCAGCACCTCGACCGGGGAGACCCAGTACTTC.

V is TRBV29-1 and J is TRBJ1-1; D gene uncertain. CDR1 SQVTM and CDR2 ANQGSEA come from the germline V gene. The CDR3 extends over 11 amino acids. V gave up 8 bases and J gave up 1 base, with 8 bases separating them. CDR3 in amino acids: CSSSGNTEAFF. CDR3 coding DNA: TGCAGCTCCTCAGGGAACACTGAAGCTTTCTTT. The whole variable domain, filled in from reference TRBV29-1 and TRBJ1-1, reads SAVISQKPSRDICQRGTSLTIQCQVDSQVTMMFWYRQQPGQSLTLIATANQGSEATYESGFVIDKFPISRPNLTFSTLTVSNMSPEDSSIYLCSSSGNTEAFFGQGTRLTVV.

This clonotype appeared a single time. The chain links TRBV12-3 or TRBV12-4 to TRBJ2-5; 8 bases agree with TRBD2. CDR3 length: 12 amino acids. Unmatched junction bases numbered 10, after V lost 10 bases and J lost 9 bases. CDR3 DNA sequence: TGTGCCACCGGGGGGGCACTTTTGGCCCAGTACTTC. The encoded protein is CATGGALLAQYF.

The V and J genes are TRBV9 and TRBJ1-5; TRBD1 agrees at 9 bases. With V trimmed by 5 bases and J by 4 bases, 7 bases remained unmatched. CDR3 size: 15 residues. Germline lookup yields CDR1 SGDLS and CDR2 YYNGEE. The CDR3 spells CASSSGTGMNQPQHF. The CDR3 DNA follows: TGTGCCAGCAGTTCCGGGACAGGGATGAATCAGCCCCAGCATTTT.

Concerning this clonotype itself: It may be a read error: a sequence one base away is much more abundant. The chain couples TRBV29-1 to TRBJ2-7; D call uncertain. Germline assignment: CDR1 SQVTM and CDR2 ANQGSEA. The CDR3 sequence is 12 residues long. The CDR3 sequence: CSVEIASYEQCF. As DNA, the CDR3 is TGCAGCGTTGAAATCGCCTCCTACGAGCAGTGCTTC.

The V call is TRBV19, the J call TRBJ2-5; D perhaps matches TRBD2 (7 bases). Trimming removed 3 bases from V and 4 bases from J, with 15 bases in between. Germline values: CDR1 LNHDA, CDR2 SQIVND (reference sequence). This CDR3 spans 15 amino acids. The CDR3 DNA is TGTGCCAGTAGTATCGGAGGGGGAGGGCTAGAGACCCAGTACTTC. Its translation: CASSIGGGGLETQYF. The variable domain in full, with the rest retrieved from reference TRBV19 and TRBJ2-5, is DGGITQSPKYLFRKEGQNVTLSCEQNLNHDAMYWYRQDPGQGLRLIYYSQIVNDFQKGDIAEGYSVSREKKESFPLTVTSAQKNPTAFYLCASSIGGGGLETQYFGPGTRLLVL.

This clonotype was recorded a few times. The CDR3 DNA sequence: TGTGCCAGCAGCTTAATTGGGGTACTAGCGAAAGAGACCCAGTACTTC. Its translation is CASSLIGVLAKETQYF. J is TRBJ2-5 and V is TRBV7-2; 7 bases line up with TRBD2. V was pared by 2 bases and J by 3 bases, with 9 bases of the junction left unmatched. The CDR3 has 16 residues. Germline CDR1 reads SGHTA; CDR2 reads FQGNSA.

This clonotype was recorded at least ten times. In DNA form, the CDR3 reads TGTGCCAGCAGCTCCACGACGTCCGGGGAGCTGTTTTTT. This encodes CASSSTTSGELFF. The V and J genes are TRBV5-5 and TRBJ2-2; D call uncertain. V lost 3 bases, J lost 6 bases, and 9 bases lay in between. CDR3 length: 13 residues. Looked up from germline, CDR1 is SGHKS and CDR2 is YYEKEE (reference sequence).

Regarding this clonotype: A much more abundant neighbour one base away suggests this may be a read error. The rearrangement links TRBV6-4 to TRBJ2-7; D gene uncertain. The CDR3 covers 14 residues. Per the germline V gene, CDR1 is MRHNA and CDR2 is SNTAGT. V dropped 5 bases and J dropped 5 bases, with 16 bases sitting between them. CDR3 nucleotide sequence: TGTGCCAGCAGTACCCCCCCACCTTCCCACGAGCAGTACTTC. Translated, it gives CASSTPPPSHEQYF.

The chain uses TRBV6-5 and TRBJ1-4; D is ambiguous. This CDR3 has 14 residues. From germline, CDR1 is MNHEY and CDR2 SVGAGI. V was shortened by 5 bases and J by 5 bases, with 12 bases between the two germline ends. The CDR3 spells CASSDWQVNEKLFF. The DNA for the CDR3 is TGTGCCAGCAGTGATTGGCAGGTCAATGAAAAACTGTTTTTT.

This clonotype was recorded at least ten times. The rearrangement joins TRBV12-3 or TRBV12-4 to TRBJ2-5; D gene uncertain. The CDR3 contains 13 residues. With 7 bases removed from V and 2 bases from J, the gap between germline ends came to 11 bases. CDR3 residues: CASTRTVQETQYF. CDR3 bases: TGTGCCAGCACCCGGACGGTACAAGAGACCCAGTACTTC.

The gene calls are TRBV2 and TRBJ1-1; maybe TRBD1 (6 bases). This CDR3 comprises 15 residues. The V gene's germline CDR1 is SNHLY and CDR2 FYNNEI. Trimming shortened V by 6 bases and J by 4 bases, and 18 bases separated the two germline ends. Written as DNA, the CDR3 is TGTGCCAGCAGCCAGGCGGGGGCCCGGGGCACTGAAGCTTTCTTT. It codes for CASSQAGARGTEAFF.

To note about this clonotype: It may be a read error: a sequence one base away is much more abundant. J is TRBJ2-7 and V is TRBV9, with D uncertain. The CDR3 spans 14 residues. Germline assignment: CDR1 SGDLS and CDR2 YYNGEE. Between the trimmed V and J ends, which lost 0 bases and 0 bases, there was a span of 7 bases. CDR3 nucleotide sequence: TGTGCCAGCAGCGTAGAGGCCGCCTCCTACGAGCAGTACTTC. It codes for CASSVEAASYEQYF.

The chain is built from TRBV10-3 and TRBJ2-7; 10 nucleotides line up with TRBD1. The trim removed 10 bases at V and 4 bases at J, leaving 16 bases unmatched. The CDR3 covers 16 residues. Germline assignment: CDR1 ENHRY and CDR2 SYGVKD. CDR3 region: CASSAGQGRRMYEQYF. The CDR3 DNA sequence: TGTGCCAGCTCAGCGGGACAGGGGAGAAGGATGTACGAGCAGTACTTC.

This clonotype was found many times. The CDR3 protein is CASSSLAGRAYEQYF. CDR3 bases: TGTGCCAGCAGTTCACTGGCAGGGAGGGCCTACGAGCAGTACTTC. The chain uses TRBV7-8 and TRBJ2-7; TRBD2 matches at 7 bases. The CDR3 contains 15 residues. Per germline, CDR1 SGHVS and CDR2 FQNEAQ. Trimming removed 6 bases from V and 2 bases from J; junction bases left unmatched: 10. The full variable domain, in which reference TRBV7-8 and TRBJ2-7 provide the parts outside the CDR3, is GAGVSQSPRYKVAKRGQDVALRCDPISGHVSLFWYQQALGQGPEFLTYFQNEAQLDKSGLPSDRFFAERPEGSVSTLKIQRTQQEDSAVYLCASSSLAGRAYEQYFGPGTRLTVT.

V gene TRBV7-2 combines with J gene TRBJ2-5; 8 bases align to TRBD1. The CDR3 runs to 15 residues. The J segment lost 5 bases and the V segment lost 0 bases, leaving 5 bases of the junction unmatched. Germline V lookup: CDR1 SGHTA, CDR2 FQGNSA. CDR3 DNA sequence: TGTGCCAGCAGCTTAGCGGGACAGGTCGTGGAGACCCAGTACTTC. Its translation is CASSLAGQVVETQYF.

V gene TRBV25-1 combines with J gene TRBJ1-1, with no clear D. Trimming shortened V by 5 bases and J by 5 bases, and 15 bases separated the two germline ends. The germline V gene encodes CDR1 MGHDK and CDR2 SYGVNS. The CDR3 contains 14 residues. CDR3 sequence reads: CASSFPGTQTEAFF. The DNA for the CDR3 is TGTGCCAGCAGTTTCCCTGGAACCCAAACTGAAGCTTTCTTT.

The chain uses TRBV5-1 and TRBJ1-3; D is perhaps TRBD1 (5 bases). Germline CDR1 reads SGHRS; CDR2 reads YFSETQ. CDR3 size: 15 residues. V was trimmed by 3 bases and J by 3 bases, leaving 13 bases between them. The CDR3 is CASSSWGGGGNTIYF. The CDR3 DNA reads as TGCGCCAGCAGCTCTTGGGGCGGCGGTGGAAACACCATATATTTT.

This clonotype was seen at least ten times. This chain uses TRBV15 with TRBJ2-6; 8 positions match TRBD1. V dropped 4 bases and J dropped 2; count of bases not matched to a gene: 1. The CDR3 loop spans 15 amino acids. Germline values: CDR1 LNHNV, CDR2 YYDKDF (reference sequence). CDR3 amino acids: CATSTDRAGANVLTF. In nucleotides, the CDR3 is TGTGCCACCAGCACGGACAGGGCTGGGGCCAACGTCCTGACTTTC.

Ten or more counts support this clonotype. The V gene is TRBV29-1, the J gene TRBJ1-5; a possible D gene is TRBD1 (6 bases). CDR1 SQVTM and CDR2 ANQGSEA come from the germline V gene. The CDR3 has 14 amino acids. V shed 1 base and J shed 5 bases, with 12 bases lying between them. CDR3 in amino acids: CSVEVQGQDQPQHF. The DNA of the CDR3 is TGCAGCGTTGAAGTACAGGGTCAGGATCAGCCCCAGCATTTT. Full variable domain (remainder filled in from reference TRBV29-1 and TRBJ1-5): SAVISQKPSRDICQRGTSLTIQCQVDSQVTMMFWYRQQPGQSLTLIATANQGSEATYESGFVIDKFPISRPNLTFSTLTVSNMSPEDSSIYLCSVEVQGQDQPQHFGDGTRLSIL.

This clonotype was counted many times. J is TRBJ2-7 and V is TRBV29-1; D is unresolved. The CDR3 is 11 amino acids. Germline CDR1 is SQVTM and CDR2 is ANQGSEA. Trimming removed 4 bases from V and 4 bases from J, with 8 bases in between. The CDR3 sequence is CSVGSEYEQYF. CDR3 coding DNA: TGCAGCGTTGGGTCGGAGTACGAGCAGTACTTC.

CDR3 sequence reads: CASSPGDASFAEQYF. Here the CDR3 DNA reads TGTGCCAGCAGTCCTGGGGACGCTAGCTTTGCCGAGCAGTACTTC. V usage is TRBV12-3 or TRBV12-4 and J usage is TRBJ2-7; D may correspond to TRBD1 or TRBD2 (5 bases each). V gave up 5 bases and J gave up 6 bases, with 20 bases separating them. The CDR3 contains 15 residues.

This clonotype was observed a few times. This chain uses TRBV2 with TRBJ2-5; 11 bases map to TRBD2. The CDR3 has 15 amino acids. Germline V lookup: CDR1 SNHLY, CDR2 FYNNEI. The junction had 9 bases not matched to a gene; V was cut back by 8 bases and J by 4 bases. The CDR3 is CASRKVGLAAETQYF. The CDR3 nucleotides read TGTGCCAGCCGTAAGGTGGGACTAGCGGCAGAGACCCAGTACTTC.